Many counts were recorded for the clone carrying this T cell receptor (beta chain). Germline loops: CDR1 SQVTM, CDR2 ANQGSEA. Trimming stripped 6 bases from V and 3 bases from J, with 12 bases between. The CDR3 totals 13 residues. This specimen belongs to a study of T cells in Graves' hyperthyroidism and ophthalmopathy. Among the patients, aged 18 to 65, hyperthyroidism was newly diagnosed and had lasted under 2 months. RNA transcripts served as the template for amplifying TCR beta CDR3 regions. HTBI primers were used for first-round RT-PCR of the TCR CDR3. Each CDR3 protein is one row after TCRdb ran MiXCR on the multiplex PCR reads. The table has about 290,000 distinct CDR3 sequences, about an eighth seen once.

The receptor's source is a woman aged 25 to 39 with Graves' hyperthyroidism that later progressed to Graves' ophthalmopathy. This chain links TRBV29-1 with TRBJ2-1, with a possible D match to TRBD1 (6 bases). The source material was blood. The CDR3 nucleotides read TGCAGCGTAATGACAGGAGGCTACAATGAGCAGTTCTTC. This codes for CSVMTGGYNEQFF.